Reported below is one T cell receptor (beta chain). The J segment lost 8 bases and the V segment lost 8 bases, leaving 5 bases of the junction unmatched. The CDR3 runs 12 residues. Germline V CDR1 and CDR2: GTSNPN, SVGIG (reference sequence). The data were obtained in a study of blood T cell repertoires in COVID-19. About the research overall: COVID-19 samples from acute and convalescent phases originated in the United States, Italy and Spain. Sources were T cells, B-cell-depleted T cells, or PBMCs; the material itself was cDNA or gDNA.

In the original workflow: Cell counts per sample came from amplifying reference gene primers. Data came from immunoSEQ multiplex PCR; TCRdb stores just in-frame clones and leaves some out. That table gives V, J and clone size, and the DNA gave D and trimming. This table holds 200,000 to 250,000 clones, around 82% found once. The chain uses TRBV30 and TRBJ2-1; 11 bases are shared with TRBD1. This TCR was sampled from a woman aged 55-69 years with acute or convalescent COVID-19. Source material: peripheral blood. This CDR3 is CAGDRGIHEQFF. In DNA form, the CDR3 reads TGTGCCGGGGACAGGGGGATACATGAGCAGTTCTTC. The full variable domain, completed using reference TRBV30 and TRBJ2-1, is SQTIHQWPATLVQPVGSPLSLECTVEGTSNPNLYWYRQAAGRGLQLLFYSVGIGQISSEVPQNLSASRPQDRQFILSSKKLLLSDSGFYLCAGDRGIHEQFFGPGTRLTVL.